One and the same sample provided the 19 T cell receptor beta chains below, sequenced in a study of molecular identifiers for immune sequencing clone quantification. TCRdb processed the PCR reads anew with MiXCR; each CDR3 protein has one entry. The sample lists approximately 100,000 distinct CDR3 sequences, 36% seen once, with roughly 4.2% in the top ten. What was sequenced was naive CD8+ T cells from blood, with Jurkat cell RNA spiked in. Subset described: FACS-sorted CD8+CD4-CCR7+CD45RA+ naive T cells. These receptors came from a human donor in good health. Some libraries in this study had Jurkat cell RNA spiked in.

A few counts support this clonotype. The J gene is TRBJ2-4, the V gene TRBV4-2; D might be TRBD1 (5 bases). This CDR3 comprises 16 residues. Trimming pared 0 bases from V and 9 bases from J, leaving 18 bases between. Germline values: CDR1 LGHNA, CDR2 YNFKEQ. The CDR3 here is CASSQEGAGCLGIQYF. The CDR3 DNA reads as TGTGCCAGCAGCCAAGAAGGGGCAGGGTGTCTAGGCATTCAGTACTTC.

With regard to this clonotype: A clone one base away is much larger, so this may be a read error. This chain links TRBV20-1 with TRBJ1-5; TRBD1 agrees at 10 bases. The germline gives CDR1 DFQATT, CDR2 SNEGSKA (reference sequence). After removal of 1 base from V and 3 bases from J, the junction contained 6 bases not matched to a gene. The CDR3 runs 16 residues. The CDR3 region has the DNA TGCAGTGCTAGAGTTACGACAGGGGGCTCCAATCAGCCCCAGCATTTT. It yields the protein CSARVTTGGSNQPQHF.

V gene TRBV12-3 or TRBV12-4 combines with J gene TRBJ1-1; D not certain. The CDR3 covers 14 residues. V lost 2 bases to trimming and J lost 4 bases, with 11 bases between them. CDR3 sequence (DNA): TGTGCCAGCAGTTTAAACAGATTTACCACTGAAGCTTTCTTT. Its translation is CASSLNRFTTEAFF.

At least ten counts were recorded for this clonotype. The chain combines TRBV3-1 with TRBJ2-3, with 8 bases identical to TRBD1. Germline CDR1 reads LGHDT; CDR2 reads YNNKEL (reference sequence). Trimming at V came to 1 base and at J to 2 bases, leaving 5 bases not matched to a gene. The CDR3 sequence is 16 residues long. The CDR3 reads CASSQGQGRVTDTQYF. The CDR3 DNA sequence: TGTGCCAGCAGCCAAGGACAGGGGAGAGTCACAGATACGCAGTATTTT.

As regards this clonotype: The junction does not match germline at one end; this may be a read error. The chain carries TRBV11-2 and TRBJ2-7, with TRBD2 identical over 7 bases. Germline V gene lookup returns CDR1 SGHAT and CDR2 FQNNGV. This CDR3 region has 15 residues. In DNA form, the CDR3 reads TGTGCCAGCAGCCCCCCTAACGGGAGGCTCTACGAGCAGTGCTTC. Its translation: CASSPPNGRLYEQCF.

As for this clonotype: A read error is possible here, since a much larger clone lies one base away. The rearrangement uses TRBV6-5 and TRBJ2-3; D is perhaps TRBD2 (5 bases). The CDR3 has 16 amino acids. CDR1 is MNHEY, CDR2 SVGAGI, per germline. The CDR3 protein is CASSYSPGETTDTQNF. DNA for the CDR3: TGTGCCAGCAGTTACAGTCCCGGGGAGACCACAGATACGCAGAATTTT.

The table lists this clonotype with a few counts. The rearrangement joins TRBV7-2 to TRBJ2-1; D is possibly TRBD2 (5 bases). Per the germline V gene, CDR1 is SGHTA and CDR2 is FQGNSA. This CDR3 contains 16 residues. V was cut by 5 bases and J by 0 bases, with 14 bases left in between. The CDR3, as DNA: TGTGCCAGCAGCCCAAAAAGCGGACCCTCCTACAATGAGCAGTTCTTC. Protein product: CASSPKSGPSYNEQFF.

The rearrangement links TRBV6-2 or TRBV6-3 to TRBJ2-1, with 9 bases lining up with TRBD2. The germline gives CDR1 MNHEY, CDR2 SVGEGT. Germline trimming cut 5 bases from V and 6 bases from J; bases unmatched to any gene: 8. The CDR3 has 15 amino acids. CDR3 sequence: CASSGGLAGPNEQFF. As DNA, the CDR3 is TGTGCCAGCAGTGGGGGGCTAGCGGGACCCAATGAGCAGTTCTTC.

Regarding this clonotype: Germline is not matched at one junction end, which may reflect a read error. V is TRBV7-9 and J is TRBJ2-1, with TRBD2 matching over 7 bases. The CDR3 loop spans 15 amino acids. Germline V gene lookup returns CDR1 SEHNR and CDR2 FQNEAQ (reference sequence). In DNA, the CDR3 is TGTGCCAGCAACCCAGCGGGGCGGGCCTACAATGAGCAGTCCTTC. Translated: CASNPAGRAYNEQSF.

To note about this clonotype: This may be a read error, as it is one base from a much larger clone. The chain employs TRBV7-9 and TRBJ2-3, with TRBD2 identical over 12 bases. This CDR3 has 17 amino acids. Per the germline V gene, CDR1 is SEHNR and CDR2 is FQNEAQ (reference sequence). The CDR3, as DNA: TGTGCCAGCAGCGGACCTGTTCGACTAGCGGGAGCAGATTCGCAGTATTTT. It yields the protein CASSGPVRLAGADSQYF.

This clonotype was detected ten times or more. CDR3 DNA sequence: TGTGCCAGCAGTTACGGTGGCGGCTACACCTTC. Its protein product is CASSYGGGYTF. The J gene is TRBJ1-2, the V gene TRBV6-5; D call uncertain. Trimming took off 2 bases at V and 8 bases at J, with 6 bases between the two ends. CDR1 is MNHEY and CDR2 is SVGAGI in the germline V gene. The CDR3 runs 11 residues.

The CDR3 DNA reads as TGTGCCAGTAGTTTCACAGGGATGGGACAAGGGATACCATCCACAGATACGCAGTATTTT. Translation: CASSFTGMGQGIPSTDTQYF. This sequence joins TRBV19 and TRBJ2-3, with D possibly matching TRBD1 (6 bases). Germline CDR1 LNHDA, CDR2 SQIVND (reference sequence). The CDR3 extends over 20 amino acids. Trimming stripped 5 bases from V and 2 bases from J, with 29 bases between.

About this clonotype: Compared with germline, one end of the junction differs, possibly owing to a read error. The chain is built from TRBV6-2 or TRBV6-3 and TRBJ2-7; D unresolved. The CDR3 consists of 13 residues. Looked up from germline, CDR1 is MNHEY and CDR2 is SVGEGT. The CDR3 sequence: CASNPTSSYVQYF. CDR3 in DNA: TGTGCCAGCAATCCGACGAGCTCCTACGTGCAGTACTTC.

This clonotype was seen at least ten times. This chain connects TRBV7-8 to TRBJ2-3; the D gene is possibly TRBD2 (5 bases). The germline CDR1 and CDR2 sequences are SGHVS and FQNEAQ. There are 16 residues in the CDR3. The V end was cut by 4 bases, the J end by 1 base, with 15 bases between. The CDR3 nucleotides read TGTGCCAGCAGCTCCCCGGACTCGCCGGGCACAGATACGCAGTATTTT. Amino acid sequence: CASSSPDSPGTDTQYF.

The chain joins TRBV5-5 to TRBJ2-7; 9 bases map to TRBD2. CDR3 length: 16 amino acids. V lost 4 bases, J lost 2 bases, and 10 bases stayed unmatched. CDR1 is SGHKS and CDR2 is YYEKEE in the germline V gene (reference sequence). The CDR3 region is CASSTIALAGTYEQYF. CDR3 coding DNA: TGTGCCAGCAGCACCATTGCCCTAGCGGGAACCTACGAGCAGTACTTC. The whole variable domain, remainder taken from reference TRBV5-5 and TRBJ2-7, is DAGVTQSPTHLIKTRGQQVTLRCSPISGHKSVSWYQQVLGQGPQFIFQYYEKEERGRGNFPDRFSARQFPNYSSELNVNALLLGDSALYLCASSTIALAGTYEQYFGPGTRLTVT.

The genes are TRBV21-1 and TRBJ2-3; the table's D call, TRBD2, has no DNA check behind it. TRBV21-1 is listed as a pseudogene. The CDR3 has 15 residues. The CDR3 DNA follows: TGTGCCAGCAGCGCTAACCGGACTGACGCAGATACGCAGTATTTT. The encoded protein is CASSANRTDADTQYF.

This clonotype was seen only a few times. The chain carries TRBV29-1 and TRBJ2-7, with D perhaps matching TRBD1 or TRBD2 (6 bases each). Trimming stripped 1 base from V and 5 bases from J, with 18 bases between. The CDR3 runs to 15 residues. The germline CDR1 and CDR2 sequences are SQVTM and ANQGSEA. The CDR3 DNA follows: TGCAGCGTTGAAGGAGATAGGGGGGATATCAACGAGCAGTACTTC. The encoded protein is CSVEGDRGDINEQYF.

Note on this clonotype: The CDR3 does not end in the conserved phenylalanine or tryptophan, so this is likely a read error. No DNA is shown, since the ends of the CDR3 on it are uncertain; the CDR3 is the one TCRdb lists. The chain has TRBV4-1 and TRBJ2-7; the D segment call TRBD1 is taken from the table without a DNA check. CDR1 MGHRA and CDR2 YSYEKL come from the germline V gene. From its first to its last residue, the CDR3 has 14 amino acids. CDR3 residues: CASRQGTGDSEQNY.

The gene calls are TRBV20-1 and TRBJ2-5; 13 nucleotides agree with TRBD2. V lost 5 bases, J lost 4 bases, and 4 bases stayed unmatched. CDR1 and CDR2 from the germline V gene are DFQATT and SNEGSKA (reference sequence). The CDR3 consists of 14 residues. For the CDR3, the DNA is TGCAGTGCTCGGACTAGCGGGAGCGGAGAGACCCAGTACTTC. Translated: CSARTSGSGETQYF.